A selection of T cell receptor beta chains follows, all from one sample in a study of cytomegalovirus exposure and HLA in healthy donors. Profiled with immunoSEQ multiplex PCR; TCRdb holds only in-frame clones, not every one. Recorded for this sample: around 100,000 clones. Sequencing used PBMCs. The source of these receptors is a man aged 45-60 years in good health and CMV-seronegative. Both conserved end residues are part of each CDR3. Fields, in order: V gene, J gene, D gene, CDR3 protein, CDR3 DNA. A D gene is named only where the DNA matches it firmly.

v_call: TRBV25-1
j_call: TRBJ1-1
d_call: NA
cdr3_aa: CASSVAREAFF
cdr3_nt: TGTGCCAGCAGTGTGGCTCGCGAAGCTTTCTTT

v_call: TRBV9
j_call: TRBJ1-2
d_call: NA
cdr3_aa: CASSVGGLDYGYTF
cdr3_nt: TGTGCCAGCAGCGTAGGGGGCCTTGACTATGGCTACACCTTC

v_call: TRBV10-1
j_call: TRBJ1-6
d_call: NA
cdr3_aa: CASSHGTDDSPLHF
cdr3_nt: TGCGCCAGCAGCCACGGGACTGACGATTCACCCCTCCACTTT

v_call: TRBV19
j_call: TRBJ2-2
d_call: TRBD1
cdr3_aa: CASLPYRTGETGELFF
cdr3_nt: TGTGCCAGTTTACCATACCGGACAGGGGAGACCGGGGAGCTGTTTTTT

v_call: TRBV7-9
j_call: TRBJ1-2
d_call: TRBD1
cdr3_aa: CASSGLGGQNYGYTF
cdr3_nt: TGTGCCAGCAGCGGTCTAGGGGGACAGAACTATGGCTACACCTTC

v_call: TRBV6-6
j_call: TRBJ1-5
d_call: NA
cdr3_aa: CASSYSSRSNQPQHF
cdr3_nt: TGTGCCAGCAGTTACTCCAGCAGGAGCAATCAGCCCCAGCATTTT

v_call: TRBV10-3
j_call: TRBJ2-7
d_call: NA
cdr3_aa: CAISEGQDRIDYEQYF
cdr3_nt: TGTGCCATCAGTGAAGGGCAGGACAGAATAGACTACGAGCAGTACTTC

v_call: TRBV6-5
j_call: TRBJ1-1
d_call: NA
cdr3_aa: CASHQGRGLNTEAFF
cdr3_nt: TGTGCCAGCCACCAAGGGCGGGGGTTGAACACTGAAGCTTTCTTT

v_call: TRBV27
j_call: TRBJ1-4
d_call: NA
cdr3_aa: CASSYQGKLFF
cdr3_nt: TGTGCCAGCAGTTATCAGGGTAAACTGTTTTTT

v_call: TRBV5-1
j_call: TRBJ1-1
d_call: NA
cdr3_aa: CASSLESRNEAFF
cdr3_nt: TGCGCCAGCAGCCTGGAGAGCCGAAATGAAGCTTTCTTT

v_call: TRBV10-2
j_call: TRBJ2-7
d_call: TRBD2
cdr3_aa: CASSYRDYSYEQYF
cdr3_nt: TGCGCCAGCAGTTACCGGGACTACTCCTACGAGCAGTACTTC

v_call: TRBV19
j_call: TRBJ1-2
d_call: TRBD1
cdr3_aa: CASSAGQGYYGYTF
cdr3_nt: TGTGCCAGTAGTGCGGGACAGGGGTACTATGGCTACACCTTC

v_call: TRBV6-5
j_call: TRBJ2-2
d_call: NA
cdr3_aa: CASSGRGDTGELFF
cdr3_nt: TGTGCCAGCAGTGGCCGGGGAGACACCGGGGAGCTGTTTTTT

v_call: TRBV5-8
j_call: TRBJ1-3
d_call: NA
cdr3_aa: CASSWVTGSGNTIYF
cdr3_nt: TGTGCCAGCAGCTGGGTGACAGGATCTGGAAACACCATATATTTT

v_call: TRBV5-1
j_call: TRBJ1-1
d_call: NA
cdr3_aa: CASSAGGGNTEAFF
cdr3_nt: TGCGCCAGCAGCGCCGGAGGAGGGAACACTGAAGCTTTCTTT

v_call: TRBV28
j_call: TRBJ1-2
d_call: NA
cdr3_aa: CASSLTGLYGYTF
cdr3_nt: TGTGCCAGCAGTTTGACAGGACTCTATGGCTACACCTTC

v_call: TRBV6-1
j_call: TRBJ2-7
d_call: TRBD1
cdr3_aa: CASSEGWTGSYEQYF
cdr3_nt: TGTGCCAGCAGTGAAGGTTGGACAGGGTCCTACGAGCAGTACTTC

v_call: TRBV4-3
j_call: TRBJ2-2
d_call: NA
cdr3_aa: CASSQDSPVELFF
cdr3_nt: TGCGCCAGCAGCCAAGACTCACCGGTGGAGCTGTTTTTT

v_call: TRBV25-1
j_call: TRBJ1-2
d_call: NA
cdr3_aa: CASSLTGSLRGYTF
cdr3_nt: TGTGCCAGCAGCCTTACAGGGTCTCTACGTGGCTACACCTTC

v_call: TRBV7-2
j_call: TRBJ1-5
d_call: NA
cdr3_aa: CASSLGGQQPQHF
cdr3_nt: TGTGCCAGCAGCTTAGGGGGCCAGCAGCCCCAGCATTTT

v_call: TRBV11-2
j_call: TRBJ1-1
d_call: NA
cdr3_aa: CASSLRSEQLNTEAFF
cdr3_nt: TGTGCCAGCAGCTTAAGGTCCGAACAGCTGAACACTGAAGCTTTCTTT

v_call: TRBV7-9
j_call: TRBJ2-7
d_call: NA
cdr3_aa: CASSLALGRGSSYEQYF
cdr3_nt: TGTGCCAGCAGCTTAGCCCTAGGACGGGGGAGCTCCTACGAGCAGTACTTC

v_call: TRBV6-5
j_call: TRBJ1-1
d_call: TRBD1
cdr3_aa: CASTPGQRNTEAFF
cdr3_nt: TGTGCCAGCACCCCGGGACAGAGGAACACTGAAGCTTTCTTT

v_call: TRBV15
j_call: TRBJ1-5
d_call: NA
cdr3_aa: CATSRDGDSNQPQHF
cdr3_nt: TGTGCCACCAGCAGAGACGGGGATAGCAATCAGCCCCAGCATTTT

v_call: TRBV7-2
j_call: TRBJ2-3
d_call: TRBD2
cdr3_aa: CASSPNSGVVTDTQYF
cdr3_nt: TGTGCCAGCAGCCCTAATAGCGGGGTTGTGACAGATACGCAGTATTTT

v_call: TRBV5-6
j_call: TRBJ1-5
d_call: TRBD1
cdr3_aa: CASSRDRDQPQHF
cdr3_nt: TGTGCCAGCAGCCGGGACAGAGATCAGCCCCAGCATTTT

v_call: TRBV2
j_call: TRBJ1-5
d_call: NA
cdr3_aa: CASRRDGVNQPQHF
cdr3_nt: TGTGCCAGCAGGCGGGACGGAGTCAATCAGCCCCAGCATTTT

v_call: TRBV6-5
j_call: TRBJ2-7
d_call: NA
cdr3_aa: CASRLEFAYEQYF
cdr3_nt: TGTGCCAGCAGGCTGGAGTTCGCCTACGAGCAGTACTTC

v_call: TRBV27
j_call: TRBJ1-2
d_call: NA
cdr3_aa: CASRVGGTATYGYTF
cdr3_nt: TGTGCCAGCAGGGTAGGCGGGACGGCCACCTATGGCTACACCTTC

v_call: TRBV19
j_call: TRBJ2-3
d_call: TRBD2
cdr3_aa: CASSDLLGVAGVSTDTQYF
cdr3_nt: TGTGCCAGTAGTGACCTCTTGGGGGTAGCGGGGGTTAGCACAGATACGCAGTATTTT

v_call: TRBV6-5
j_call: TRBJ1-2
d_call: TRBD1
cdr3_aa: CASSYDQGVTFYGYTF
cdr3_nt: TGTGCCAGCAGTTATGATCAGGGGGTGACTTTCTATGGCTACACCTTC

v_call: TRBV5-6
j_call: TRBJ2-7
d_call: NA
cdr3_aa: CASSLVGAGVDEQYF
cdr3_nt: TGTGCCAGCAGCTTGGTGGGGGCAGGGGTGGACGAGCAGTACTTC

v_call: TRBV5-4
j_call: TRBJ1-1
d_call: TRBD1
cdr3_aa: CASSLKGLDRGIAEAFF
cdr3_nt: TGTGCCAGCAGCTTGAAGGGACTCGACAGGGGAATTGCTGAAGCTTTCTTT

v_call: TRBV19
j_call: TRBJ1-4
d_call: NA
cdr3_aa: CATTTRQTLNEKLFF
cdr3_nt: TGTGCCACCACAACACGACAGACCCTTAATGAAAAACTGTTTTTT

v_call: TRBV5-1
j_call: TRBJ2-2
d_call: TRBD1
cdr3_aa: CASSPRLRQGFNGELFF
cdr3_nt: TGCGCCAGCAGCCCTAGATTACGACAGGGGTTTAACGGGGAGCTGTTTTTT

v_call: TRBV19
j_call: TRBJ2-1
d_call: TRBD1
cdr3_aa: CASSTTGGREQFF
cdr3_nt: TGTGCCAGTAGTACGACAGGGGGCAGGGAGCAGTTCTTC

v_call: TRBV5-4
j_call: TRBJ2-6
d_call: TRBD1
cdr3_aa: CASRLGGQGVSGANVLTF
cdr3_nt: TGTGCCAGCAGGCTTGGCGGGCAGGGGGTCTCTGGGGCCAACGTCCTGACTTTC

v_call: TRBV11-3
j_call: TRBJ2-7
d_call: NA
cdr3_aa: CASSLPPASYEQYF
cdr3_nt: TGTGCCAGCAGCTTACCACCTGCCAGCTACGAGCAGTACTTC

v_call: TRBV21-1
j_call: TRBJ1-1
d_call: NA
cdr3_aa: CASTSGGADRTEAFF
cdr3_nt: TGTGCCAGCACCTCCGGAGGAGCGGATCGCACTGAAGCTTTCTTT

v_call: TRBV6-1
j_call: TRBJ1-5
d_call: NA
cdr3_aa: CASSDWGHEYQPQHF
cdr3_nt: TGTGCCAGCAGTGATTGGGGACACGAATATCAGCCCCAGCATTTT

v_call: TRBV7-9
j_call: TRBJ2-1
d_call: NA
cdr3_aa: CASSYLGAYNEQFF
cdr3_nt: TGTGCCAGCAGCTACCTTGGAGCCTACAATGAGCAGTTCTTC

v_call: TRBV29-1
j_call: TRBJ2-1
d_call: TRBD1
cdr3_aa: CSVRWTGNYNEQFF
cdr3_nt: TGCAGCGTGCGCTGGACAGGGAACTACAATGAGCAGTTCTTC

v_call: TRBV15
j_call: TRBJ1-2
d_call: TRBD1
cdr3_aa: CATSGGQGINYGYTF
cdr3_nt: TGTGCCACCAGCGGTGGACAGGGGATCAACTATGGCTACACCTTC

v_call: TRBV5-4
j_call: TRBJ2-5
d_call: TRBD1
cdr3_aa: CASSFPGQGLSYETQYF
cdr3_nt: TGTGCCAGCAGCTTTCCGGGACAGGGTCTTTCTTACGAGACCCAGTACTTC

v_call: TRBV6-5
j_call: TRBJ2-7
d_call: NA
cdr3_aa: CASSYSIATGPNEQYF
cdr3_nt: TGTGCCAGCAGTTACTCGATCGCGACAGGCCCCAACGAGCAGTACTTC

v_call: TRBV18
j_call: TRBJ1-1
d_call: NA
cdr3_aa: CASSSWAGGRNTEAFF
cdr3_nt: TGTGCCAGCTCTTCTTGGGCGGGGGGAAGGAACACTGAAGCTTTCTTT

v_call: TRBV4-3
j_call: TRBJ2-3
d_call: NA
cdr3_aa: CASSQDRQNTQYF
cdr3_nt: TGCGCCAGCAGCCAAGATCGTCAGAATACGCAGTATTTT

v_call: TRBV6-6
j_call: TRBJ1-1
d_call: NA
cdr3_aa: CASSYTQGLYTEAFF
cdr3_nt: TGTGCCAGCAGTTACACGCAGGGGCTTTACACTGAAGCTTTCTTT

v_call: TRBV5-1
j_call: TRBJ1-4
d_call: NA
cdr3_aa: CASSLGDLAGEKLFF
cdr3_nt: TGCGCCAGCAGCTTGGGTGACTTGGCGGGCGAAAAACTGTTTTTT